The T cell receptor (beta chain) under discussion was sequenced for a study of T-cell reconstitution after alpha-beta-depleted transplantation in children. Findings of the study overall: T-cell counts and diversity at one year following transplant were attributed mainly to newly produced T cells. Surviving recipient cells, namely T cells and thymic progenitors, were the source of high day-60 TCRbeta diversity in some patients. The origin of alpha-beta T cells about two months after transplant was reportedly several hundred expanded graft clones.

A remark on this clonotype: The antigen remains undetermined.

This CDR3 contains 15 residues. The germline gives CDR1 LNHDA, CDR2 SQIVND (reference sequence). V was clipped by 3 bases and J by 2 bases, with 12 bases between them. This sample's TCRbeta library carried unique molecular identifier barcodes. MiXCR was run by TCRdb on the PCR reads, yielding one entry per CDR3 protein. The sample contains some 310,000 distinct CDR3 sequences, more than 20% of which appear only once. The origin of this receptor is a male patient under 18 who had a stem cell transplant for acute lymphoblastic leukemia, so the T cells may come from the graft donor. The sample was PBMCs, mostly from graft donor cells, taken 180 days after TCRalphabeta/CD19-depleted stem cell transplant. The J gene is TRBJ2-3, the V gene TRBV19, with no clear D. This CDR3 is CASSIGSSFTDTQYF. The CDR3 coding sequence is TGTGCCAGTAGTATTGGCTCGAGTTTCACAGATACGCAGTATTTT.